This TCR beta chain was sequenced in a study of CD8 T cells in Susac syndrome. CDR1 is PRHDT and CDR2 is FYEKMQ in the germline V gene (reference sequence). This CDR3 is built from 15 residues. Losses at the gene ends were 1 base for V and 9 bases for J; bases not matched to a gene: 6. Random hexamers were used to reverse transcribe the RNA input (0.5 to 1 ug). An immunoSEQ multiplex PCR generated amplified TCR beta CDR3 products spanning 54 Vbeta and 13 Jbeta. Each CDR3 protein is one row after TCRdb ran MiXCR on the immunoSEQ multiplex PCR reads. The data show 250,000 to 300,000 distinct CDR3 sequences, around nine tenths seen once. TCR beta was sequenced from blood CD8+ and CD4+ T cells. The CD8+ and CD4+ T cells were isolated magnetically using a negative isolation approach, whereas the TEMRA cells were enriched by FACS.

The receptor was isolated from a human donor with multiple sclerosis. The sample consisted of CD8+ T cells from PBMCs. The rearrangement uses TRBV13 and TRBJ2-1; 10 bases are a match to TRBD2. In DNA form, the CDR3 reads TGTGCCAGCAGCTTAGCTAGCGGGAGATCCGGTGAGCAGTTCTTC. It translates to CASSLASGRSGEQFF.